This paragraph reports one T cell receptor (beta chain). Antigen specificity is unknown. Germline CDR1 is MNHEY and CDR2 is SMNVEV (reference sequence). The CDR3 length is 15 residues. The trim removed 6 bases at V and 4 bases at J, leaving 8 bases unmatched. The tumor tissue sample was taken at baseline before any treatment. These data belong to a study of circulating tumor DNA in untreated peripheral T-cell lymphoma. Libraries were prepared by immunoSEQ multiplex PCR; TCRdb keeps only in-frame clonotypes and omits some of them. The sample lists 6,600 or so clones, about 66% seen once, with about 50% in the top ten. Points from the study as a whole: Baseline tissues yielded approximately 89% and baseline serum 65% to 75% tumor-specific clonotype detection.

This TCR came from a human donor with peripheral T-cell lymphoma. The sample taken for sequencing was tumor tissue. The chain has TRBV27 and TRBJ1-2, with 10 bases that match TRBD1. CDR3 protein: CASSPDRGQVYGYTF. DNA of the CDR3: TGTGCCAGCAGCCCAGACAGGGGGCAGGTCTATGGCTACACCTTC.